Presented here are 20 T cell receptor beta chains from one specimen sequenced in a study of early T cells in non-severe SARS-CoV-2 infection. TCRdb re-called the 5' RACE reads with MiXCR, one entry per CDR3 protein. The data contain fewer than 45,000 distinct CDR3 sequences, 4.5% to 7.5% of them singletons. The sequencing input was whole blood. These receptors were taken from an adult who was a healthcare worker with PCR-confirmed SARS-CoV-2 infection or an uninfected control (not recorded which).

This clonotype was counted at least ten times. The chain carries TRBV19 and TRBJ1-4; D uncertain. Trimming shortened V by 1 base and J by 8 bases, and 2 bases separated the two germline ends. The germline gives CDR1 LNHDA, CDR2 SQIVND (reference sequence). The CDR3 loop spans 11 amino acids. The CDR3 region is CASSIGEKLFF. CDR3 bases: TGTGCCAGTAGTATAGGCGAAAAACTGTTTTTT.

This clonotype was found many times. The CDR3 is CASSLTGGVGNTIYF. The CDR3 nucleotides read TGCGCCAGCAGCCTCACAGGGGGCGTAGGAAACACCATATATTTT. The gene calls are TRBV4-1 and TRBJ1-3; 9 nucleotides line up with TRBD1. The germline V gene encodes CDR1 MGHRA and CDR2 YSYEKL. V lost 4 bases, J lost 4 bases, and 5 bases stayed unmatched. The CDR3 sequence is 15 residues long.

This clonotype was recorded many times. The chain has TRBV6-5 and TRBJ2-2; D remains unclear. Trimming took off 2 bases at V and 1 base at J, with 5 bases between the two ends. Germline V gives CDR1 MNHEY, CDR2 SVGAGI. This CDR3 has 14 amino acids. This chain's CDR3 is CASSYRRNTGELFF. The CDR3 DNA follows: TGTGCCAGCAGTTACAGGAGGAACACCGGGGAGCTGTTTTTT.

This clonotype was seen many times. The chain recombines TRBV13 with TRBJ2-5; a weak D match, TRBD2 (6 bases). The V end was cut by 3 bases, the J end by 4 bases, with 9 bases between. The germline CDR1 and CDR2 sequences are PRHDT and FYEKMQ (reference sequence). This CDR3 comprises 13 residues. The CDR3 nucleotides read TGTGCCAGCAGCTTGGGACTTAGAGAGACCCAGTACTTC. It specifies CASSLGLRETQYF.

This clonotype was seen many times. The V and J genes are TRBV4-1 and TRBJ1-1, with no clear D. Germline V gene lookup returns CDR1 MGHRA and CDR2 YSYEKL. The CDR3 is made up of 13 amino acids. With 4 bases removed from V and 0 bases from J, the gap between germline ends came to 6 bases. The CDR3 loop is CASSPLLNTEAFF. DNA of the CDR3: TGCGCCAGCAGCCCCCTACTGAACACTGAAGCTTTCTTT.

This clonotype was observed at least ten times. This chain joins TRBV13 and TRBJ1-1, with a tentative D call TRBD1 (5 bases). The CDR3 has 14 amino acids. CDR1 is PRHDT and CDR2 is FYEKMQ in the germline V gene (reference sequence). The V end lost 4 bases, the J end lost 1 base, and 10 bases lay between the germline ends. Here the CDR3 reads CASSWGTENTEAFF. DNA of the CDR3: TGTGCCAGCAGCTGGGGGACGGAGAACACTGAAGCTTTCTTT.

This clonotype occurred many times. This chain links TRBV10-3 with TRBJ2-7; tentatively, D is TRBD1 (5 bases). The germline V gene has CDR1 ENHRY and CDR2 SYGVKD. Trimming pared 0 bases from V and 2 bases from J, leaving 14 bases between. The CDR3 length is 16 residues. DNA for the CDR3: TGTGCCATCAGTGAGTCGACTGGGGCAGGTCCCTACGAGCAGTACTTC. It codes for CAISESTGAGPYEQYF.

This clonotype was counted many times. The junction departs from germline at one end; a sequencing error may be responsible. V and J are TRBV7-9 and TRBJ1-1, with 7 bases that match TRBD1. The germline gives CDR1 SEHNR, CDR2 FQNEAQ (reference sequence). The CDR3 runs 14 residues. In DNA form, the CDR3 reads TGTGCCAGCAGCTTAGATTGGACAGGCGGGGAATTTAGGTTT. It codes for CASSLDWTGGEFRF.

The sample holds many counts of this clonotype. The junction and the germline gene differ at one end; a read error may be behind it. This chain links TRBV7-2 with TRBJ1-2; maybe TRBD1 (5 bases). CDR3 length: 14 amino acids. CDR1 SGHTA and CDR2 FQGNSA come from the germline V gene. CDR3 protein: CASSSVPGRSSSSF. The DNA of the CDR3 is TGTGCCAGCAGCTCCGTCCCGGGACGTTCCTCTAGCTCCTTC. Drawing the rest from reference TRBV7-2 and TRBJ1-2, the complete variable domain is GAGVSQSPSNKVTEKGKDVELRCDPISGHTALYWYRQSLGQGLEFLIYFQGNSAPDKSGLPSDRFSAERTGGSVSTLTIQRTQQEDSAVYLCASSSVPGRSSSSFGSGTRLTVV.

This clonotype was seen repeatedly, ten times or more. The rearrangement joins TRBV2 to TRBJ2-1, with 9 bases fitting TRBD2. CDR3 length equals 15 residues. Germline V gene sequence: CDR1 SNHLY, CDR2 FYNNEI. J lost 2 bases, V lost 5 bases, and 4 bases had no gene match. The CDR3 DNA reads as TGTGCCAGCAGTCCCAGCGGGAGGCCCTACAATGAGCAGTTCTTC. Amino acid sequence: CASSPSGRPYNEQFF.

This clonotype was found a few times. The chain carries TRBV7-9 and TRBJ1-2, with 7 bases matching TRBD1. Germline CDR1 and CDR2: SEHNR and FQNEAQ (reference sequence). The CDR3 is 15 amino acids. V was pared by 6 bases and J by 3 bases, with 10 bases of the junction left unmatched. The CDR3 DNA reads TGTGCCAGCAGTCGTAGACAGGGAAGAGACTATGGCTACACCTTC. It specifies CASSRRQGRDYGYTF.

This clonotype was seen many times. The genes are TRBV28 and TRBJ1-2; the match to TRBD1 covers 11 bases. The trim removed 1 base at V and 4 bases at J, leaving 8 bases unmatched. The CDR3 totals 17 residues. Germline V gene sequence: CDR1 MDHEN, CDR2 SYDVKM. CDR3 bases: TGTGCCAGCAGTTTATTAGACGGACAGGGGGCGGCCTATGGCTACACCTTC. Protein: CASSLLDGQGAAYGYTF.

The chain recombines TRBV29-1 with TRBJ2-7; maybe TRBD2 (7 bases). The germline V gene encodes CDR1 SQVTM and CDR2 ANQGSEA. V gave up 4 bases and J gave up 6 bases, with 16 bases separating them. The CDR3 extends over 13 amino acids. The CDR3 nucleotides are TGCAGCGTTGTGGAGGGGGGGCTGGGCGAGCAGTACTTC. The encoded protein is CSVVEGGLGEQYF.

V gene TRBV7-2 combines with J gene TRBJ2-3; no clear D gene. The ends were cut back, 5 bases at V and 1 base at J, with 25 bases in the middle. The V gene's germline CDR1 is SGHTA and CDR2 FQGNSA. The CDR3 has 19 residues. CDR3 in amino acids: CASSRPHLRTIGGTDTQYF. The CDR3 DNA follows: TGTGCCAGCAGCCGACCTCATCTCCGGACGATCGGAGGCACAGATACGCAGTATTTT.

The sample holds many counts of this clonotype. The chain couples TRBV6-5 to TRBJ1-2, with D possibly TRBD1 on 5 matching bases. The V gene lost 5 bases and the J gene lost 12 bases, with 22 bases spanning the gap. The germline V gene encodes CDR1 MNHEY and CDR2 SVGAGI. This CDR3 has 14 residues. For the CDR3, the DNA is TGTGCCAGCAGTAATCCCATGACAGCTGTGGTCGACACCTTC. Its translation is CASSNPMTAVVDTF.

This clonotype was observed many times. V and J are TRBV6-6 and TRBJ2-1; D remains ambiguous. The CDR3 is made up of 12 amino acids. The germline V and J ends were trimmed by 2 bases and 9 bases, with 8 bases remaining between them. Germline lookup yields CDR1 MNHNY and CDR2 SVGAGI (reference sequence). Here the CDR3 DNA reads TGTGCCAGCAGTTACGGGCTAGGTGAGCAGTTCTTC. It codes for CASSYGLGEQFF.

The chain carries TRBV30 and TRBJ1-3, with D unclear. Germline assignment: CDR1 GTSNPN and CDR2 SVGIG (reference sequence). Trimming shortened V by 2 bases and J by 2 bases, and 7 bases separated the two germline ends. The CDR3 consists of 13 residues. The CDR3 DNA follows: TGTGCCTGGAGTACGGGGACTGGAAACACCATATATTTT. Translation: CAWSTGTGNTIYF.

The chain carries TRBV20-1 and TRBJ2-3, with D possibly being TRBD1 or TRBD2 (5 bases each). The CDR3 has 12 amino acids. Germline assignment: CDR1 DFQATT and CDR2 SNEGSKA (reference sequence). Trimming pared 3 bases from V and 4 bases from J, leaving 8 bases between. The DNA for the CDR3 is TGCAGTGCTAGCGGGACGTCAGATACGCAGTATTTT. This encodes CSASGTSDTQYF.

This clonotype showed up many times. The chain couples TRBV15 to TRBJ1-5, with D hard to call. With 0 bases removed from V and 0 bases from J, the gap between germline ends came to 9 bases. There are 16 residues in the CDR3. Looked up from germline, CDR1 is LNHNV and CDR2 is YYDKDF (reference sequence). The CDR3 nucleotides are TGTGCCACCAGCAGAGATGGCAGGTCTAGCAATCAGCCCCAGCATTTT. The encoded protein is CATSRDGRSSNQPQHF.

This clonotype showed up many times. Mismatch with germline at one junction end may stem from a read error. The chain recombines TRBV5-6 with TRBJ2-6, with D tentatively TRBD2 (6 bases). Germline V gene sequence: CDR1 SGHDT, CDR2 YYEEEE. The CDR3 length is 16 residues. The CDR3 loop is CASSLGEDSGANVLTF. The CDR3 DNA sequence: TGTGCCAGCAGTTTGGGGGAGGACTCTGGGGCCAACGTCCTGACTTTC.